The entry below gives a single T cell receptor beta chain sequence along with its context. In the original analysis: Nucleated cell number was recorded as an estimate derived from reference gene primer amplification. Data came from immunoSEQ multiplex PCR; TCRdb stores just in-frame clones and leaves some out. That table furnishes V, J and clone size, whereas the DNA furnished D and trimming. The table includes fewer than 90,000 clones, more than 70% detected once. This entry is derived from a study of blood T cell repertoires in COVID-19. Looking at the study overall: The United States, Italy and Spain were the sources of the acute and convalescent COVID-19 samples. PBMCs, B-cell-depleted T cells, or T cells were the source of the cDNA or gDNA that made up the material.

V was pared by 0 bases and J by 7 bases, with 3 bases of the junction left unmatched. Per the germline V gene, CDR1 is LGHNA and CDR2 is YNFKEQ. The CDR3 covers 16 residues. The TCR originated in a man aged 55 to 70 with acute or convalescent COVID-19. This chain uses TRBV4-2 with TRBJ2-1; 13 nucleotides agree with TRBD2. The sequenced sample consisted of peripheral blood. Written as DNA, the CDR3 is TGTGCCAGCAGCCAAGATGCGACTAGCGGGAGGAATGAGCAGTTCTTC. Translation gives CASSQDATSGRNEQFF.